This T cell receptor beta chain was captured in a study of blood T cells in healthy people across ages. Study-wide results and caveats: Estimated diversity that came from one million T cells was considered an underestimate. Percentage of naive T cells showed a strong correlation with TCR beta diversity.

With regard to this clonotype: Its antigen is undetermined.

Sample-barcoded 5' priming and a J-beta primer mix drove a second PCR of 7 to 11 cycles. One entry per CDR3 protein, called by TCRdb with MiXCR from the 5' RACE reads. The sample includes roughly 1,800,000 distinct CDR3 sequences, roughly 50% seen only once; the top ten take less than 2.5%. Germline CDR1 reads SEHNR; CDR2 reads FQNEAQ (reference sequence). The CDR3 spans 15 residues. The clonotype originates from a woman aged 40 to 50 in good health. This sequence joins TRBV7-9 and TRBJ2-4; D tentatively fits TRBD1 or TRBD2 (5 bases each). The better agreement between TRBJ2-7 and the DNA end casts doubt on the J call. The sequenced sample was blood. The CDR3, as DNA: TGTGCCAGCAGCTTAGTAGGGACCCCAGACTACGAGCAGTACTTC. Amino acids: CASSLVGTPDYEQYF.